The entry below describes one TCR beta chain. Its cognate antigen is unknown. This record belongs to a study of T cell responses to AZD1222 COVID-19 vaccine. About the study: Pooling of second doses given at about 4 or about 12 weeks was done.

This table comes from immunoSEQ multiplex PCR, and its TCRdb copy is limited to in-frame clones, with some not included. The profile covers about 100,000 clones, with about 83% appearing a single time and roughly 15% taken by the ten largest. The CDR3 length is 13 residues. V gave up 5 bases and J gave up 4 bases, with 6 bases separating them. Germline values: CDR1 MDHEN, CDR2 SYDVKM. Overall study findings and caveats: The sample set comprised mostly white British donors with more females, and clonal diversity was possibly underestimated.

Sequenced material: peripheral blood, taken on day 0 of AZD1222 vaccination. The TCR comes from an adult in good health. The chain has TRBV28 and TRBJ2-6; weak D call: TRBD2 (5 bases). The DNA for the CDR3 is TGTGCCAGCAGTAGCGGCGGGGCCAACGTCCTGACTTTC. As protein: CASSSGGANVLTF.